This T cell receptor (beta chain) was observed in a study of cytomegalovirus exposure and HLA in healthy donors (dated by TCRdb to the late 2010s). Turning to the overall study: An earlier analysis of under 600 of the donors reported roughly 270 Gb of sequence data and more than 90 million unique TCR beta sequences from roughly 180 million T cells. The study aimed to test whether signatures of past pathogen exposure could be identified by cataloging public T cell receptors. Among about 370 genotyped donors of the cohort, an average of roughly 230,000 unique TCR beta nucleotide sequences was sequenced per donor, of which roughly 18% were non-productive. About five DR-DQ haplotypes were treated as single units for association and clustering because of strong linkage in the cohort. Approximately 300 gigabases of sequencing data and 70 million to 95 million unique TCR sequences made up an early release that covered under 750 HLA-typed donors. The study used immunosequencing to profile the T cell repertoires of under 700 subjects and linked those repertoires to cytomegalovirus serostatus. All discovery cohort repertoires had been generated on a single sequencing platform. Along with the roughly 670-subject first cohort, a separate validation cohort of over a hundred different subjects was used. Alongside the repertoire data, information on donor age, sex, ethnicity and CMV serostatus was compiled. Typing coverage differed by locus: A, B, C, DRB1 and DQB1 were typed in roughly 620-630 donors, DQA1 in 500 to 550, DPA1 in 600 to 610, and DPB1 in just under 490. To predict cytomegalovirus infection status, the study brought together high-throughput TCR immunosequencing, statistical association of individual TCRs with disease status, and machine learning. HLA typing included class I and class II loci at four-digit resolution. Rather than using new phenotypic data, the later analysis identified candidate immune exposures from TCR beta sequences and from how often those sequences occurred across donors. A later analysis re-analyzed previously published TCR beta repertoires from roughly 600 donors and added high-resolution HLA genotyping to study TCR occurrence patterns. A later genetic analysis used genome-wide SNP genotypes for about 65% of the roughly 700 donors, treating that subset as a discovery cohort. An earlier analysis of some 500 of the donors used high-throughput TCR beta sequencing to judge whether each TCR beta V gene segment behaved as functional or pseudogenic. Among the roughly 400 genotyped donors, approximately 76% belonged to the genetic ancestry cluster associated with self-reported Caucasian donors.

Including the terminal cysteine and phenylalanine, the CDR3 comprises 13 residues. The kept DNA is CDR3 alone, 39 bases in frame from the first base. Trimming leaves V shorter by 7 bases and J shorter by 3 bases, with the junction holding 5 bases beyond the gene matches. The library was produced with the immunoSEQ multiplex PCR assay. The multiplex PCR relied on a mix of 60 forward primers for TCR Vbeta segments and 13 reverse primers for TCR Jbeta segments. A multiplex PCR assay on genomic DNA amplified the CDR3 region of rearranged TCR beta genes. The amplified TCR beta libraries were sequenced on the Illumina HiSeq System as 87-base-pair reads. Per the original workflow: A later analysis counted around 72 million unique TCR beta chains across the 690 or so repertoires, and around 9.9 million of these chains were shared by at least two donors. Raw reads were error-corrected and collapsed into unique sequences with a nearest-neighbor algorithm that merged closely related sequences to remove PCR and sequencing errors. CDR3 sequences were aligned to IMGT reference sequences to assign V, D and J gene segments. Each retained sequence needed at least a six-nucleotide match to both a V gene segment and a J gene segment. Rearrangements were called productive when the CDR3 lacked stop codons and stayed in frame with V and J; all others were non-productive. Following IMGT convention, CDR3 was defined as the stretch from the second conserved V-encoded cysteine up to the conserved J-encoded phenylalanine. The earlier analysis of 450 to 750 of the donors excluded any sequence lacking an unambiguous match to a single V gene segment. In an earlier analysis of 450 to 700 of the donors, V segments were called functional above 56.7% productive rearrangements and were called segregating when the between-donor standard deviation exceeded 5%. A statistical classification framework was developed to diagnose cytomegalovirus status using the catalog of TCR beta chain sequences. In a later analysis, V and J genes were assigned by comparing TCR nucleotide sequences against IMGT/GENE-DB human TR gene sequences. A later analysis assigned CDR3 sequences and most-parsimonious VDJ recombination scenarios with the TCRdist pipeline. In a later analysis, each TCR beta chain was defined by its CDR3 amino acid sequence together with its V-gene family, and reads without a unique V-gene family were excluded. A later analysis removed 550 to 700 highly shared, low-generation-probability nucleotide sequences to deal with suspected cross-contamination and a sequencing artifact. In a later analysis, a clonal expansion index was calculated for each public chain from normalized within-repertoire ranks of inferred template counts. Generation probabilities in a later analysis came from a VDJ recombination model fitted to out-of-frame rearrangements, and those results were checked against IGoR. In a later analysis, hypergeometric tests were used to score TCR-TCR, TCR-HLA and TCR-CMV co-occurrence, with a repertoire-size bias correction applied to TCR pairs. In a later analysis, false discovery rates were estimated by permuting HLA or CMV assignments 20 times. In a later analysis, co-occurring TCRs were grouped using DBSCAN, and TCRdist sequence similarity was added for clustering within HLA-allele-positive subsets. Repertoires with fewer than 30,000 or more than 120,000 public chains were left out of co-occurrence clustering, as were about five repertoires with anomalous nucleotide sharing. Not all clones reach the TCRdb copy of this immuneACCESS table, which keeps in-frame sequences only. Checked studies attribute under half of the gap to unresolved V genes and leave the rest unexplained. That table gives V, J and clone size, and the DNA gave D and trimming. The sample table lists about 76,000 clones, 70% to 85% of them with a count of one. Of the sample, 2.5% falls within the top ten clones.

The cohort comprised 550 to 700 healthy bone marrow donors. At the time of sampling, all cohort members were nominally healthy, though unrecorded immune exposures were likely present. The donor was CMV seronegative and was included in the group of 352 seronegative cohort members. A peripheral blood sample was provided by each donor, and peripheral blood mononuclear cells were used for TCR beta sequencing. The Qiagen DNeasy Blood Extraction Kit was used to extract genomic DNA from the blood cell samples. Study-level results and caveats: A further reported finding was that TCR beta sequences accurately predicted the HLA-A and HLA-B alleles for most subjects in the first cohort. For the cohort, immune exposure information was limited to CMV serostatus. Broadly in line with IMGT annotations, most TCR beta V segments showed up in productive rearrangements about 87% or about 30% of the time in an earlier analysis of several hundred of the donors. Fewer than 20 rarely observed V segments, including chromosome 9 orphons, were excluded from the earlier analysis of some 590 of the donors because counts were too low. While some public TCRs were present in many individuals, most TCR sequences turned up only very rarely across donors. Sequencing depth was assumed to be roughly uniform across donors in the presence/absence analyses, though that assumption may not hold. In a later analysis, the rate of TCR association differed among HLA loci, with DRB1 alleles having the most associated TCRs and HLA-C alleles having the fewest. In a later genetic analysis, a missense DCLRE1C variant was associated with V-gene and J-gene trimming of TCR beta chains, and the association was replicated in an independent cohort. Correlated functional status among segregating V segments might reflect linkage disequilibrium, but an unknown experimental factor could not be ruled out. A later analysis associated approximately 17,000 TCR beta sequences with specific HLA alleles at a false discovery rate of 0.05. Strong co-occurrence of HLA alleles, especially DR and DQ, made assigning TCR associations to individual alleles difficult. In this cohort, only TCR beta chains were sequenced, and detectable features were limited by the absence of alpha or paired-chain data. Because HLA typing was missing for some donors at each locus, association tests included only the typed subset. A later analysis reported that several top co-occurrence clusters appeared linked to parvovirus B19, influenza, CMV and Epstein-Barr virus. The study gave a list of under 200 TCR beta chains associated with cytomegalovirus. The classifier was reported to diagnose cytomegalovirus status with high specificity and sensitivity in both the original and validation cohorts. A later genetic analysis reported fewer N-insertions in productive TCRs among donors in an Asian-associated ancestry cluster than the approximately 670-donor mean. In vitro tests confirmed that three of the cytomegalovirus-associated TCR beta chains recognize cytomegalovirus antigens. The authors suggested that the approach could potentially be extended to other disease states and immunological phenotypes. Because the 87-base-pair reads could not distinguish some IMGT-functional V segments, including TRBV6-2 and TRBV6-3, those segments were excluded. A group of highly shared sequence variants was considered likely to be a technical artifact of the sequencing pipeline. In a later analysis, most CMV-associated TCR beta chains were found to appear HLA-restricted, with HLA associations seemingly driven largely by CMV exposure. A later analysis found that HLA-associated TCR beta chains were more clonally expanded and had lower generation probabilities than equally common non-associated chains.

On this clone itself: Its antigen is currently not known. No base-level quality is on record; no much larger clone is a single base apart.

The sequencing sample was made of PBMCs. The rearrangement joined TRBV23-1 to TRBJ2-7; 8 bases in the junction line up with TRBD1. TRBV23-1 has ORF status, its function being uncertain. The origin of this receptor is a man aged 25 to 40 in good health and CMV-seronegative. The DNA sequence is given as TGCGCCAGCACCCTGACAGGGGACTACGAGCAGTACTTC. It codes for CASTLTGDYEQYF.